The 25 T cell receptor beta chains presented below share a single source sample, sequenced in a study of T cell responses to AZD1222 COVID-19 vaccine. Measured with immunoSEQ multiplex PCR; TCRdb has only the in-frame clones, and not every one. The data contain roughly 190,000 clones, approximately 89% of them singletons. The sample in question was peripheral blood, obtained 28 days after the second AZD1222 dose. The receptors come from an adult who received the AZD1222 COVID-19 vaccine.

V is TRBV30 and J is TRBJ2-1; TRBD1 is a possible D gene (6 bases). V was shortened by 2 bases and J by 5 bases, with 10 bases between the two germline ends. This CDR3 spans 13 amino acids. In germline, CDR1 is GTSNPN, CDR2 SVGIG (reference sequence). CDR3 sequence (DNA): TGTGCCTGGAGTAGTCGACAGGACAATGAGCAGTTCTTC. It encodes CAWSSRQDNEQFF.

V is TRBV29-1 and J is TRBJ1-1, with D possibly matching TRBD1 (6 bases). Trimming removed 7 bases from V and 2 bases from J, with 17 bases in between. This CDR3 comprises 14 residues. Germline lookup yields CDR1 SQVTM and CDR2 ANQGSEA. Here the CDR3 reads CSADRRDINTEAFF. The CDR3 DNA reads as TGCAGCGCAGACCGCCGGGACATAAACACTGAAGCTTTCTTT. Drawing the rest from reference TRBV29-1 and TRBJ1-1, the complete variable domain is SAVISQKPSRDICQRGTSLTIQCQVDSQVTMMFWYRQQPGQSLTLIATANQGSEATYESGFVIDKFPISRPNLTFSTLTVSNMSPEDSSIYLCSADRRDINTEAFFGQGTRLTVV.

The V gene is TRBV3-1 (or the pseudogene TRBV3-2), the J gene TRBJ1-2; D gene unclear. V was trimmed by 0 bases and J by 8 bases, leaving 19 bases between them. The CDR3 runs to 16 residues. Germline CDR1 is LGHDT and CDR2 is YNNKEL (reference sequence). The CDR3 spells CASSQDLKTPLRGYTF. The CDR3 DNA is TGTGCCAGCAGCCAAGATCTTAAGACGCCCCTCCGCGGCTACACCTTC.

The chain couples TRBV5-5 to TRBJ2-4; 10 bases align to TRBD1. The junction had 4 bases not matched to a gene; V was cut back by 3 bases and J by 1 base. The CDR3 runs to 16 residues. Germline V gene data show CDR1 as SGHKS and CDR2 as YYEKEE (reference sequence). In DNA form, the CDR3 reads TGTGCCAGCAGCTCGACAGGGGGCGCGGCCAAAAACATTCAGTACTTC. Its protein product is CASSSTGGAAKNIQYF.

This sequence joins TRBV19 and TRBJ2-1; perhaps TRBD1 as D (5 bases). Trimming pared 5 bases from V and 6 bases from J, leaving 20 bases between. Germline V CDR1 and CDR2: LNHDA, SQIVND (reference sequence). This CDR3 has 16 residues. The CDR3 region has the DNA TGTGCCAGTAGTCGGAGACAGACGATAGTTTTCAATGAGCAGTTCTTC. It codes for CASSRRQTIVFNEQFF.

This chain uses TRBV20-1 with TRBJ1-6; D gene uncertain. This CDR3 is 15 amino acids long. Germline CDR1 is DFQATT and CDR2 is SNEGSKA (reference sequence). Trimming left V 3 bases short and J 0 bases short, with 9 bases between. The CDR3 loop reads CSASSWSSYNSPLHF. The CDR3 region has the DNA TGCAGTGCTAGTTCTTGGAGCTCCTATAATTCACCCCTCCACTTT.

The V call is TRBV7-9, the J call TRBJ2-1; a weak D match, TRBD2 (5 bases). Between the trimmed V and J ends, which lost 3 bases and 4 bases, there was a span of 10 bases. Germline values: CDR1 SEHNR, CDR2 FQNEAQ (reference sequence). The CDR3 length is 14 residues. The CDR3 DNA reads as TGTGCCAGCAGCTTGAGGGCAGCGTACAATGAGCAGTTCTTC. This sequence encodes CASSLRAAYNEQFF.

V and J are TRBV7-2 and TRBJ1-5; the D is unclear. V dropped 1 base and J dropped 9 bases, with 10 bases sitting between them. The CDR3 is made up of 13 amino acids. Germline loops: CDR1 SGHTA, CDR2 FQGNSA. This CDR3 is CASSLGSQLPQHF. CDR3 nucleotide sequence: TGTGCCAGCAGCTTAGGGTCGCAGCTGCCCCAGCATTTT. Full variable domain (missing parts from reference TRBV7-2 and TRBJ1-5): GAGVSQSPSNKVTEKGKDVELRCDPISGHTALYWYRQSLGQGLEFLIYFQGNSAPDKSGLPSDRFSAERTGGSVSTLTIQRTQQEDSAVYLCASSLGSQLPQHFGDGTRLSIL.

The chain carries TRBV7-8 and TRBJ1-2; the D gene is possibly TRBD1 (6 bases). The CDR3 is 17 residues long. V lost 1 base to trimming and J lost 5 bases, with 20 bases between them. Germline values: CDR1 SGHVS, CDR2 FQNEAQ. The CDR3 nucleotides are TGTGCCAGCAGCTTAGGGGGGGCGGCAGTTTTGTCTTATGGCTACACCTTC. It codes for CASSLGGAAVLSYGYTF. Full variable domain (rest looked up from reference TRBV7-8 and TRBJ1-2): GAGVSQSPRYKVAKRGQDVALRCDPISGHVSLFWYQQALGQGPEFLTYFQNEAQLDKSGLPSDRFFAERPEGSVSTLKIQRTQQEDSAVYLCASSLGGAAVLSYGYTFGSGTRLTVV.

The DNA for the CDR3 is TGTGCCAGCAGCTTAGCCCCCGGGACAAAGTTTTTT. Its translation is CASSLAPGTKFF. The chain has TRBV13 and TRBJ1-4, with D perhaps matching TRBD1 (6 bases). The germline V gene has CDR1 PRHDT and CDR2 FYEKMQ (reference sequence). CDR3 length equals 12 residues. V dropped 1 base and J dropped 16 bases, with 13 bases sitting between them.

The chain employs TRBV7-6 and TRBJ2-7; 10 bases are shared with TRBD1. V lost 3 bases and J lost 0; bases outside the gene matches: 2. CDR1 and CDR2 from the germline V gene are SGHVS and FNYEAQ. The length of the CDR3 is 15 residues. The CDR3 reads CASSFRTGGSYEQYF. As DNA, the CDR3 is TGTGCCAGCAGCTTTAGGACAGGGGGCTCCTACGAGCAGTACTTC.

V usage is TRBV3-1 (or the pseudogene TRBV3-2) and J usage is TRBJ2-7; weak D call: TRBD1 (6 bases). The V end lost 4 bases, the J end lost 1 base, and 14 bases lay between the germline ends. Germline CDR1 and CDR2: LGHDT and YNNKEL (reference sequence). This CDR3 contains 15 residues. CDR3 nucleotide sequence: TGTGCCAGCAGCCCCAGGGGATATGGTTCCTACGAGCAGTACTTC. Residues: CASSPRGYGSYEQYF.

The chain combines TRBV14 with TRBJ1-1; D not certain. Germline-derived CDR1 and CDR2 are SGHDN and FVKESK. Trimming removed 1 base from V and 2 bases from J, with 17 bases in between. The CDR3 sequence is 17 residues long. CDR3 coding DNA: TGTGCCAGCAGCCAAGGGATGGGCAGCTTACCTAACACTGAAGCTTTCTTT. It yields the protein CASSQGMGSLPNTEAFF.

The V gene is TRBV6-5, the J gene TRBJ1-1; TRBD1 matches at 8 bases. Germline CDR1 reads MNHEY; CDR2 reads SVGAGI. The J segment lost 1 base and the V segment lost 0 bases, leaving 1 base of the junction unmatched. The CDR3 extends over 15 amino acids. CDR3 sequence reads: CASSYSRGRNTEAFF. Written as DNA, the CDR3 is TGTGCCAGCAGTTACTCCAGGGGGCGGAACACTGAAGCTTTCTTT.

This clone appeared once. The rearrangement joins TRBV4-2 to TRBJ1-6, with D maybe TRBD1 (6 bases). The CDR3 covers 16 residues. Germline V gene data show CDR1 as LGHNA and CDR2 as YNFKEQ. V lost 0 bases to trimming and J lost 5 bases, with 11 bases between them. CDR3: CASSQEPAGDNSPLHF. CDR3 DNA sequence: TGTGCCAGCAGCCAAGAACCGGCAGGGGATAATTCACCCCTCCACTTT.

The chain couples TRBV4-2 to TRBJ2-1, with a tentative D call TRBD1 (5 bases). This CDR3 is 12 amino acids long. Germline V gives CDR1 LGHNA, CDR2 YNFKEQ. Between the trimmed V and J ends, which lost 0 bases and 12 bases, there was a span of 9 bases. CDR3 sequence reads: CASSQETDAQFF. The CDR3 bases are TGTGCCAGCAGCCAAGAGACAGACGCGCAGTTCTTC.

This clone came up a few times. The rearrangement joins TRBV19 to TRBJ2-5; D unclear. The germline V gene has CDR1 LNHDA and CDR2 SQIVND (reference sequence). The V end lost 4 bases, the J end lost 3 bases, and 9 bases lay between the germline ends. This CDR3 spans 13 amino acids. The DNA for the CDR3 is TGTGCCAGTAGTACCCGGTGGGAAGAGACCCAGTACTTC. Its translation: CASSTRWEETQYF.

The chain uses TRBV6-5 and TRBJ1-2; 8 positions agree with TRBD1. CDR1 is MNHEY, CDR2 SVGAGI, per germline. This CDR3 region has 13 residues. Trimming at V came to 5 bases and at J to 4 bases, leaving 3 bases not matched to a gene. The CDR3 bases are TGTGCCAGCAGTCAGGGACAGGTCTATGGCTACACCTTC. Translating it yields CASSQGQVYGYTF.

The chain couples TRBV3-1 (or the pseudogene TRBV3-2) to TRBJ2-5; D gene unclear. The CDR3 length is 18 residues. Germline CDR1 and CDR2: LGHDT and YNNKEL (reference sequence). Trimming took 0 bases from V and 2 from J, leaving 19 bases between them. The CDR3 spells CASSQDPYSASNQETQYF. The CDR3 DNA sequence: TGTGCCAGCAGCCAAGATCCCTACTCGGCCAGCAATCAAGAGACCCAGTACTTC.

The V gene is TRBV30, the J gene TRBJ1-2; D is perhaps TRBD1 (6 bases). Germline V CDR1 and CDR2: GTSNPN, SVGIG (reference sequence). V was trimmed by 4 bases and J by 7 bases, leaving 13 bases between them. This CDR3 region has 12 residues. The CDR3 region is CAWTKDSSGYTF. Written as DNA, the CDR3 is TGTGCCTGGACCAAGGACAGTAGTGGCTACACCTTC.

The CDR3 DNA follows: TGTGCCTGGAGTTTGGGGAGCAATCAGCCCCAGCATTTT. This gives the protein CAWSLGSNQPQHF. The chain uses TRBV30 and TRBJ1-5; D is ambiguous. With 2 bases removed from V and 1 base from J, the gap between germline ends came to 6 bases. This CDR3 contains 13 residues. CDR1 and CDR2 (germline): GTSNPN, SVGIG (reference sequence). The whole variable domain, remainder taken from reference TRBV30 and TRBJ1-5, is SQTIHQWPATLVQPVGSPLSLECTVEGTSNPNLYWYRQAAGRGLQLLFYSVGIGQISSEVPQNLSASRPQDRQFILSSKKLLLSDSGFYLCAWSLGSNQPQHFGDGTRLSIL.

This chain joins TRBV7-9 and TRBJ2-7; TRBD1 aligns across 11 bases. This CDR3 spans 15 amino acids. J lost 0 bases, V lost 5 bases, and 3 bases had no gene match. Per the germline V gene, CDR1 is SEHNR and CDR2 is FQNEAQ (reference sequence). CDR3 amino acids: CASSQGQGGSYEQYF. The CDR3 DNA reads TGTGCCAGCAGCCAGGGACAGGGGGGCTCCTACGAGCAGTACTTC. Combining the CDR3 with reference TRBV7-9 and TRBJ2-7 gives the whole variable domain DTGVSQNPRHKITKRGQNVTFRCDPISEHNRLYWYRQTLGQGPEFLTYFQNEAQLEKSRLLSDRFSAERPKGSFSTLEIQRTEQGDSAMYLCASSQGQGGSYEQYFGPGTRLTVT.

This clone has more than one count but fewer than ten. The gene calls are TRBV2 and TRBJ2-3, with TRBD1 identical over 10 bases. Unmatched junction bases numbered 4, after V lost 5 bases and J lost 2 bases. Germline CDR1 and CDR2: SNHLY and FYNNEI. This CDR3 has 15 amino acids. This CDR3 is CASSQDRGPTDTQYF. CDR3 DNA sequence: TGTGCCAGCAGTCAAGACAGGGGGCCCACAGATACGCAGTATTTT.

The V gene is TRBV7-9, the J gene TRBJ1-1; 7 bases fit TRBD1. CDR3 length: 14 residues. In germline, CDR1 is SEHNR, CDR2 FQNEAQ (reference sequence). The ends lost 8 bases at V and 5 bases at J; junction bases unmatched: 11. The CDR3 here is CASYRTGERTEAFF. The DNA of the CDR3 is TGTGCCAGCTATAGAACAGGGGAGAGAACTGAAGCTTTCTTT.

The chain has TRBV21-1 and TRBJ2-7; TRBD1 is taken as the D call from the table, unchecked against the DNA. TRBV21-1 is reported as a pseudogene. The CDR3 is made up of 16 amino acids. This chain's CDR3 is CASSKSGRVRTREQYF. The CDR3 coding sequence is TGTGCCAGCAGCAAATCGGGCAGGGTCAGGACCCGCGAGCAGTACTTC.